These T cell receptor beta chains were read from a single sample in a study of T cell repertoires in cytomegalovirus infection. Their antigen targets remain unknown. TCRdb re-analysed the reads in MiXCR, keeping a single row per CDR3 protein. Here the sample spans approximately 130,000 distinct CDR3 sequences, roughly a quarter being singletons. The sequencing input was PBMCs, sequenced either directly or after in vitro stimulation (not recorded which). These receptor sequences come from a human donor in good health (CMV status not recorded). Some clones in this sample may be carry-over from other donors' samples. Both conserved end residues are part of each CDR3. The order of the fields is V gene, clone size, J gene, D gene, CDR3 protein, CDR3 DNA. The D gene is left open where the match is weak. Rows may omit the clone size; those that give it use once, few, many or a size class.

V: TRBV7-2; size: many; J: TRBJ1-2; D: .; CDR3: CASSSYIDYGYTF; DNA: TGTGCCAGCAGCTCCTATATTGACTATGGCTACACCTTC
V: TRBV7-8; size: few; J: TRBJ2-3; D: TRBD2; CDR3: CASRATSGTTDTQYF; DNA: TGTGCCAGCAGAGCAACTAGCGGAACAACAGATACGCAGTATTTT
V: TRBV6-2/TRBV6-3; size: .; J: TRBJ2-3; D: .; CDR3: CASSSDRDSYWDTQYF; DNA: TGTGCCAGCAGTTCAGACCGGGACTCCTACTGGGATACGCAGTATTTT
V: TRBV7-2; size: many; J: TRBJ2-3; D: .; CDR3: CASSLDPSDTQYF; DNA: TGTGCCAGCAGCTTAGACCCGTCGGATACGCAGTATTTT
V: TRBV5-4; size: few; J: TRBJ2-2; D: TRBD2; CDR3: CASSPPGTSGTGELFF; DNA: TGTGCCAGCAGCCCGCCCGGGACTAGCGGCACCGGGGAGCTGTTTTTT
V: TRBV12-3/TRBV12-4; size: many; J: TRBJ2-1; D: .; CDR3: CASSLGRDSYNEQFF; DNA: TGTGCCAGCAGTTTAGGGAGGGACTCCTACAATGAGCAGTTCTTC
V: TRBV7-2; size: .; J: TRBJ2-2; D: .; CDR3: CASSPLAQGPNTGELFF; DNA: TGTGCCAGCAGCCCATTAGCGCAGGGGCCAAACACCGGGGAGCTGTTTTTT
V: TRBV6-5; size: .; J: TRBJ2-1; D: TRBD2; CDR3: CASTPMGAAGVWDEQFF; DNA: TGTGCCAGCACACCGATGGGGGCAGCGGGAGTGTGGGATGAGCAGTTCTTC
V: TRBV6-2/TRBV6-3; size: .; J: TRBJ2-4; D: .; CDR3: CASSPLSGSEYF; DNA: TGTGCCAGCAGTCCCTTGAGCGGGTCCGAGTACTTC
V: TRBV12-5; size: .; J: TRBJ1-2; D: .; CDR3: CASGLDDAIYGYTF; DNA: TGTGCTAGTGGTTTGGATGATGCCATCTATGGCTACACCTTC
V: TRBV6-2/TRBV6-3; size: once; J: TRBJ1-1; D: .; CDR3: CASSYGRTTEAFF; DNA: TGTGCCAGCAGTTATGGGAGAACAACTGAAGCTTTCTTT
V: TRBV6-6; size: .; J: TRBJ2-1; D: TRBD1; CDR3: CASSSGTGGMKSYNEQFF; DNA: TGTGCCAGCAGTTCCGGGACAGGGGGCATGAAGTCCTACAATGAGCAGTTCTTC
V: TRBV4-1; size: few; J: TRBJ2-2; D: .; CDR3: CASSQVGGSTGELFF; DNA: TGCGCCAGCAGCCAAGTAGGGGGATCCACCGGGGAGCTGTTTTTT
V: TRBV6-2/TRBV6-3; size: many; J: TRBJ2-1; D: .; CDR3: CAILGNSYNEQFF; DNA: TGTGCCATCCTTGGTAATAGCTACAATGAGCAGTTCTTC
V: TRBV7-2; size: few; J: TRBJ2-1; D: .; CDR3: CASSFGLSSNEQFF; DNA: TGTGCCAGCAGCTTCGGACTCTCTTCCAATGAGCAGTTCTTC
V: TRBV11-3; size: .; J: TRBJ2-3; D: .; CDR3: CASSPFEGSTDTQYF; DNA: TGTGCCAGCAGCCCCTTTGAGGGTAGCACAGATACGCAGTATTTT
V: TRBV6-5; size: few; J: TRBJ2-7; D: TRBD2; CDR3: CASSYVSGSSYEQYF; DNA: TGTGCCAGCAGTTACGTCAGCGGGAGCTCCTACGAGCAGTACTTC
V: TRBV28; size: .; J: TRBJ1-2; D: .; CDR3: CASSLFAGASNYGYTF; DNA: TGTGCCAGCAGTTTATTCGCTGGGGCATCTAACTATGGCTACACCTTC
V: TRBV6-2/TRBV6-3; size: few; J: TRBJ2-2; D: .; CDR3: CASISTDTGELFF; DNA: TGTGCCAGCATCTCAACCGATACCGGGGAGCTGTTTTTT
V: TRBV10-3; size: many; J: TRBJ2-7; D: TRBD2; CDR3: CAISTGLAGGSRVQQYF; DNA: TGTGCCATCAGTACCGGACTAGCGGGAGGTTCTAGGGTACAGCAGTACTTC
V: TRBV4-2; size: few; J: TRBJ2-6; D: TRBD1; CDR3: CASSQDRRQGLTGANVLTF; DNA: TGTGCCAGCAGCCAAGATCGTCGACAGGGGTTAACTGGGGCCAACGTCCTGACTTTC
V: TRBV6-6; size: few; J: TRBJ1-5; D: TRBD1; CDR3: CASSPPGQGVVSNQPQHF; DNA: TGTGCCAGCTCCCCACCAGGGCAGGGGGTGGTTAGCAATCAGCCCCAGCATTTT
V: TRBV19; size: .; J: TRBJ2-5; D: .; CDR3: CASKGPTRTQYF; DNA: TGTGCCAGTAAGGGCCCCACCCGGACCCAGTACTTC
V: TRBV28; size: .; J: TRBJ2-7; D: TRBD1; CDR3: CATVTGGFYEQYF; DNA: TGTGCCACCGTGACAGGGGGCTTCTACGAGCAGTACTTC
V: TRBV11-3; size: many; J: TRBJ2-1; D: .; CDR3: CASSLGPVGNEQFF; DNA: TGTGCCAGCAGCTTAGGGCCAGTCGGCAATGAGCAGTTCTTC
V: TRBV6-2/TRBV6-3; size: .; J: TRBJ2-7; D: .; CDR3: CASSYEWAGGYEQYF; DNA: TGTGCCAGCAGTTACGAATGGGCAGGTGGCTACGAGCAGTACTTC
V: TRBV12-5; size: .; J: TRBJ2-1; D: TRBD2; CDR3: CASGLATSGTVYGNEQFF; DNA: TGTGCTAGTGGTTTGGCAACTAGCGGGACGGTTTATGGCAATGAGCAGTTCTTC
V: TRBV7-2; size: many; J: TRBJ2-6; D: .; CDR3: CASTVSGANVLTF; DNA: TGTGCCAGCACGGTCTCTGGGGCCAACGTCCTGACTTTC
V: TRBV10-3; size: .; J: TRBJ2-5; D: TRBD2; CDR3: CAISETSGSQRGETQYF; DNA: TGTGCCATCAGTGAAACTAGCGGGAGCCAAAGAGGGGAGACCCAGTACTTC
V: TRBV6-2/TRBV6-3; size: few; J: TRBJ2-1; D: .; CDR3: CASTYRVLDNEQFF; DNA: TGTGCCAGCACCTACAGGGTTTTGGACAATGAGCAGTTCTTC
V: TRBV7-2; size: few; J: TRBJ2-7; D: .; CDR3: CASSLLVDRFYF; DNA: TGTGCCAGCAGCTTATTGGTAGACAGGTTCTACTTC
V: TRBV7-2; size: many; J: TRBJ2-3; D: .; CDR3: CASSVTGLRPYF; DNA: TGTGCCAGCAGCGTTACTGGTCTCAGGCCGTATTTT
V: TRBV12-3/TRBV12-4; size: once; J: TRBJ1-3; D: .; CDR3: CASSPRDTIYF; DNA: TGTGCCAGCAGTCCTAGGGACACCATATATTTT
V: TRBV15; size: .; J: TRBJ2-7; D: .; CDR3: CATSREGITYEQYF; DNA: TGTGCCACCAGCAGAGAGGGCATTACCTACGAGCAGTACTTC
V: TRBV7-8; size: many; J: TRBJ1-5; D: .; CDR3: CASSLVGKGQPQHF; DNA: TGTGCCAGCAGCTTAGTGGGGAAAGGACAGCCCCAGCATTTT
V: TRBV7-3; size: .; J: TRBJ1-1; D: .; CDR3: CASSFGSMATEAFF; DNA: TGTGCCAGCAGCTTCGGCAGTATGGCCACTGAAGCTTTCTTT
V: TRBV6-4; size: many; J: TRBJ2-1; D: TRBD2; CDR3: CASIAGGYNEQFF; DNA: TGTGCCAGCATAGCGGGAGGGTACAATGAGCAGTTCTTC
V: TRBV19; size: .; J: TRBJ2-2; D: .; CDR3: CAISWGVGELFF; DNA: TGTGCCATATCTTGGGGAGTCGGGGAGCTGTTTTTT
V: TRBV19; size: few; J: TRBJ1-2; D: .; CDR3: CASRKQGSEGYTF; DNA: TGTGCCAGTAGAAAACAGGGTAGTGAGGGCTACACCTTC
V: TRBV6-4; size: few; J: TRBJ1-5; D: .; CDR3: CASSEGFGQPQHF; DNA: TGTGCCAGCAGTGAAGGTTTTGGTCAGCCCCAGCATTTT
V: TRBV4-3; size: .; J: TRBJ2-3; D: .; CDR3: CASSQDPGDTQYF; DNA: TGCGCCAGCAGCCAAGATCCAGGTGATACGCAGTATTTT
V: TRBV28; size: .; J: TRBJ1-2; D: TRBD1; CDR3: CGIETGADGYTF; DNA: TGTGGGATCGAGACAGGGGCGGATGGCTACACCTTC
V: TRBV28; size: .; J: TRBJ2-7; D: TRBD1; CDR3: CASRSGQGDEQYF; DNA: TGTGCCAGCAGATCGGGTCAGGGGGACGAGCAGTACTTC
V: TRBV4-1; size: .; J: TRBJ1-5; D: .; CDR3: CASSRQIGRGDQPQHF; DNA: TGCGCCAGCAGCCGCCAAATAGGACGGGGAGATCAGCCCCAGCATTTT
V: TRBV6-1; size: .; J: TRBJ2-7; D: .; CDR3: CASSHGSSYEQYF; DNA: TGTGCCAGCTCCCATGGGAGCTCCTACGAGCAGTACTTC
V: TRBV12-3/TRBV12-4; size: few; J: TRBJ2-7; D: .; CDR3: CASSSGDEQYF; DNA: TGTGCCAGCAGTTCGGGCGACGAGCAGTACTTC
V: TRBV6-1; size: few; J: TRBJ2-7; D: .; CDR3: CASSPGTLSEQYF; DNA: TGTGCCAGCAGTCCCGGGACTCTCAGCGAGCAGTACTTC
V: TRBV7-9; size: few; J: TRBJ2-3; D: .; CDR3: CASSLRELTDTQYF; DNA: TGTGCCAGCAGCTTAAGGGAGTTGACAGATACGCAGTATTTT